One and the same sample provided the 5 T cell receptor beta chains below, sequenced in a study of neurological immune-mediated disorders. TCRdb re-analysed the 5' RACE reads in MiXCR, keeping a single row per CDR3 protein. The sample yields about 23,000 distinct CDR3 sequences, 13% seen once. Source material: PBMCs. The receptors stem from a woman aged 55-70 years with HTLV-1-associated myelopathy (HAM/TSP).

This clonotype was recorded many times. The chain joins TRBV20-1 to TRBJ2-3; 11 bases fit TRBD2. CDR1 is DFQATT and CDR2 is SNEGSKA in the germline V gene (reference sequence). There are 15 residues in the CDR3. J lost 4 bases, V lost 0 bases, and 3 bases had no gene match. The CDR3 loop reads CSARDSGRAPDTQYF. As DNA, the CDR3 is TGCAGTGCTAGAGATAGCGGGAGGGCCCCAGATACGCAGTATTTT.

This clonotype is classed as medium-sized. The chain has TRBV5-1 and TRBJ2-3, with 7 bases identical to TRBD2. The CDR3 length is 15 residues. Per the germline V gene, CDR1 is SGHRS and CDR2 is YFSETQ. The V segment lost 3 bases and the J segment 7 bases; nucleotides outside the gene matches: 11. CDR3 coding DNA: TGCGCCAGCAGCTCGTTAAGGGAGGGGATGAATACGCAGTATTTT. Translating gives CASSSLREGMNTQYF.

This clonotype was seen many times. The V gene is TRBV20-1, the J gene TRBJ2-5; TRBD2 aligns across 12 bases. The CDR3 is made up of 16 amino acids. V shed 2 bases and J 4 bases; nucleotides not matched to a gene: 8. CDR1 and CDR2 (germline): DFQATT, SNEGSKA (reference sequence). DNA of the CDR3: TGCAGTGCTAGACTAGCGGGAGGGCCATTTACAGAGACCCAGTACTTC. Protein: CSARLAGGPFTETQYF.

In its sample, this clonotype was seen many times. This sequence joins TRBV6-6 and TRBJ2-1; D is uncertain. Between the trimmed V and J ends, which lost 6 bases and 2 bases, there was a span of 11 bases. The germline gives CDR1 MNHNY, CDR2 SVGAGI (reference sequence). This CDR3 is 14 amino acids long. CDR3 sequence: CASRNPDPYNEQFF. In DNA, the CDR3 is TGTGCCAGCAGGAACCCCGACCCCTACAATGAGCAGTTCTTC.

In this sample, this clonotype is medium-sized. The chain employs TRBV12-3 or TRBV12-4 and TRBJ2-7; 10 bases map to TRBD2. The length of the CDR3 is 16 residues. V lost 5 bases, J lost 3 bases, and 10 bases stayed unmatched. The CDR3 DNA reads TGTGCCAGCAGTCAAGGGCGGGGACTAGCGTACTACGAGCAGTACTTC. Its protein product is CASSQGRGLAYYEQYF.